The 32 T cell receptor beta chains given below trace back to one sample, sequenced in a study of T cell responses to AZD1222 COVID-19 vaccine. The repertoire was sequenced with immunoSEQ multiplex PCR; TCRdb's copy has only in-frame clones and lacks some. The sample holds about 110,000 clones, around 84% seen once. Sequenced material: peripheral blood, taken on day 0 of AZD1222 vaccination. The source of these receptors is an adult in good health.

V is TRBV10-1 and J is TRBJ1-5, with 11 nucleotides matching TRBD1. The germline CDR1 and CDR2 sequences are WNHNN and SYGVQD (reference sequence). This CDR3 spans 15 amino acids. The ends lost 4 bases at V and 7 bases at J; junction bases unmatched: 6. The CDR3, as DNA: TGCGCCAGCAGTGTTTGGGGACAGGGGGAACAGCCCCAGCATTTT. This translates into CASSVWGQGEQPQHF.

CDR3 residues: CASSPGGLVNQPQHF. In DNA form, the CDR3 reads TGTGCCAGCTCACCGGGGGGATTAGTTAATCAGCCCCAGCATTTT. The chain links TRBV18 to TRBJ1-5, with D maybe TRBD1 (5 bases). The V end lost 3 bases, the J end lost 4 bases, and 13 bases lay between the germline ends. CDR1 and CDR2 from the germline V gene are KGHSH and LQKENI. This CDR3 comprises 15 residues. Combining the CDR3 with reference TRBV18 and TRBJ1-5 gives the whole variable domain NAGVMQNPRHLVRRRGQEARLRCSPMKGHSHVYWYRQLPEEGLKFMVYLQKENIIDESGMPKERFSAEFPKEGPSILRIQQVVRGDSAAYFCASSPGGLVNQPQHFGDGTRLSIL.

The chain combines TRBV3-1 (or the pseudogene TRBV3-2) with TRBJ1-4, with D unclear. Germline CDR1 LGHDT, CDR2 YNNKEL (reference sequence). The CDR3 runs 15 residues. Trimming removed 4 bases at V and 4 bases at J, with 13 bases between. The CDR3 sequence is CASSLRSAYNEKLFF. As DNA, the CDR3 is TGTGCCAGCAGCCTCCGGTCAGCTTATAATGAAAAACTGTTTTTT.

V and J are TRBV7-9 and TRBJ1-1, with D perhaps TRBD1 (6 bases). Germline CDR1 and CDR2: SEHNR and FQNEAQ (reference sequence). The CDR3 is 13 amino acids. V was pared by 11 bases and J by 4 bases, with 17 bases between. CDR3 region: CACTPGVGTEAFF. For the CDR3, the DNA is TGTGCCTGTACTCCAGGGGTGGGCACTGAAGCTTTCTTT.

This clone has only one observation. CDR3 DNA: TGTGCCTGGACTACTTACAATGAGCAGTTCTTC. It is translated as CAWTTYNEQFF. The gene calls are TRBV30 and TRBJ2-1; D remains ambiguous. V dropped 4 bases and J dropped 4 bases, with 5 bases sitting between them. The CDR3 has 11 residues. Germline V gene lookup returns CDR1 GTSNPN and CDR2 SVGIG (reference sequence).

V usage is TRBV12-3 or TRBV12-4 and J usage is TRBJ2-5; no reliable D call. The CDR3 consists of 13 residues. The V end lost 3 bases, the J end lost 2 bases, and 7 bases lay between the germline ends. The CDR3 DNA sequence: TGTGCCAGCAGTTTGGTGGGTCAAGAGACCCAGTACTTC. This codes for CASSLVGQETQYF.

The chain joins TRBV30 to TRBJ2-2; D is ambiguous. Trimming stripped 2 bases from V and 3 bases from J, with 10 bases between. Germline V CDR1 and CDR2: GTSNPN, SVGIG (reference sequence). CDR3 length: 14 amino acids. CDR3 coding DNA: TGTGCCTGGAGTACCTTCCTAGACACCGGGGAGCTGTTTTTT. It translates to CAWSTFLDTGELFF.

This chain joins TRBV28 and TRBJ1-1; D gene unclear. V gave up 3 bases and J gave up 7 bases, with 12 bases separating them. There are 13 residues in the CDR3. Germline-derived CDR1 and CDR2 are MDHEN and SYDVKM. CDR3 sequence reads: CASSLGSRGEAFF. The CDR3 DNA reads as TGTGCCAGCAGTTTGGGGAGCAGAGGTGAAGCTTTCTTT.

The table lists this clone with a count of one. The rearrangement uses TRBV3-1 (or the pseudogene TRBV3-2) and TRBJ1-6; D is unresolved. The CDR3 has 13 amino acids. The germline CDR1 and CDR2 sequences are LGHDT and YNNKEL (reference sequence). The ends were cut back, 1 base at V and 10 bases at J, with 8 bases in the middle. Here the CDR3 reads CASSQGSQSPLHF. The CDR3 region has the DNA TGTGCCAGCAGCCAAGGATCCCAATCACCCCTCCACTTT.

This chain connects TRBV16 to TRBJ2-5, with 8 positions matching TRBD1. V lost 2 bases to trimming and J lost 5 bases; unmatched junction nucleotides: 4. Germline values: CDR1 KGHSY, CDR2 FQNENV. This CDR3 spans 14 amino acids. CDR3 protein: CASSQPDREETQYF. CDR3 nucleotide sequence: TGTGCCAGCAGCCAACCGGACAGGGAGGAGACCCAGTACTTC.

The V and J genes are TRBV5-1 and TRBJ2-7; no firm D call. This CDR3 contains 15 residues. The germline V gene encodes CDR1 SGHRS and CDR2 YFSETQ. V shed 0 bases and J shed 4 bases, with 14 bases lying between them. CDR3 in amino acids: CASSLGAREIYEQYF. The DNA of the CDR3 is TGCGCCAGCAGCTTGGGCGCCAGAGAAATTTACGAGCAGTACTTC.

The chain employs TRBV6-5 and TRBJ1-2, with 9 bases aligning to TRBD1. V was clipped by 6 bases and J by 7 bases; unmatched bases: 9. There are 14 residues in the CDR3. Germline V gives CDR1 MNHEY, CDR2 SVGAGI. The CDR3: CASRPGQGAPGYTF. The CDR3 DNA sequence: TGTGCCAGCAGGCCGGGACAGGGAGCTCCTGGCTACACCTTC.

This chain links TRBV5-1 with TRBJ1-6; weak D call: TRBD1 (5 bases). With 3 bases removed from V and 10 bases from J, the gap between germline ends came to 14 bases. Germline CDR1 reads SGHRS; CDR2 reads YFSETQ. CDR3 length: 14 residues. The CDR3 DNA sequence: TGCGCCAGCAGCTCGCATCAGGGTGAATCACCCCTCCACTTT. Translation: CASSSHQGESPLHF. The full variable domain, its missing parts supplied by reference TRBV5-1 and TRBJ1-6, is KAGVTQTPRYLIKTRGQQVTLSCSPISGHRSVSWYQQTPGQGLQFLFEYFSETQRNKGNFPGRFSGRQFSNSRSEMNVSTLELGDSALYLCASSSHQGESPLHFGNGTRLTVT.

V usage is TRBV6-2 or TRBV6-3 and J usage is TRBJ1-5; TRBD1 matches at 10 bases. J gave up 1 base and V 2 bases, and 5 bases lay outside the gene matches. Germline loops: CDR1 MNHEY, CDR2 SVGEGT. This CDR3 region has 17 residues. CDR3 nucleotide sequence: TGTGCCAGCAGTTACCGGACAGGGGGAGGAAGCAATCAGCCCCAGCATTTT. Amino acid sequence: CASSYRTGGGSNQPQHF.

V usage is TRBV6-4 and J usage is TRBJ2-1, with 11 bases aligning to TRBD2. Germline V lookup: CDR1 MRHNA, CDR2 SNTAGT. This CDR3 region has 15 residues. The ends lost 3 bases at V and 10 bases at J; junction bases unmatched: 8. The CDR3 reads CASSEDFSGGAEQFF. CDR3 DNA sequence: TGTGCCAGCAGTGAGGACTTTAGCGGGGGGGCAGAGCAGTTCTTC.

V and J are TRBV5-1 and TRBJ1-5; 8 nucleotides line up with TRBD1. The CDR3 is made up of 15 amino acids. Trimming removed 7 bases from V and 2 bases from J; junction bases left unmatched: 8. CDR1 is SGHRS and CDR2 is YFSETQ in the germline V gene. The CDR3 protein is CASAASGQGNQPQHF. As DNA, the CDR3 is TGCGCCAGCGCTGCTTCGGGACAGGGCAATCAGCCCCAGCATTTT.

The chain uses TRBV3-1 (or the pseudogene TRBV3-2) and TRBJ2-1, with 7 bases aligning to TRBD1. Per germline, CDR1 LGHDT and CDR2 YNNKEL (reference sequence). CDR3 length: 15 residues. Trimming took 6 bases from V and 2 from J; bases not matched to a gene: 7. DNA for the CDR3: TGTGCCAGCAGACCCGCCGGGACAGCCTACAATGAGCAGTTCTTC. It encodes CASRPAGTAYNEQFF.

This clone was recorded once. The rearrangement uses TRBV18 and TRBJ2-3; D gene ambiguous. Per the germline V gene, CDR1 is KGHSH and CDR2 is LQKENI. The germline V and J ends were trimmed by 5 bases and 2 bases, with 8 bases remaining between them. This CDR3 is built from 13 residues. The CDR3 region is CASSSLNTDTQYF. The CDR3 DNA sequence: TGTGCCAGCTCATCCCTAAACACAGATACGCAGTATTTT.

This clone was counted between two and nine times. This chain links TRBV6-5 with TRBJ1-2, with TRBD1 matching over 8 bases. The CDR3 length is 14 residues. Germline trimming cut 6 bases from V and 7 bases from J; bases unmatched to any gene: 10. The germline V gene encodes CDR1 MNHEY and CDR2 SVGAGI. The CDR3 nucleotides are TGTGCCAGCAGCCCGGGACAGGAGAGGGGTGGCTACACCTTC. As protein: CASSPGQERGGYTF.

V gene TRBV2 combines with J gene TRBJ1-1, with 8 bases lining up with TRBD1. Germline V lookup: CDR1 SNHLY, CDR2 FYNNEI. The J segment lost 6 bases and the V segment lost 5 bases, leaving 5 bases of the junction unmatched. The CDR3 has 13 amino acids. The chain's CDR3 is CASSRTGYAEAFF. The CDR3 bases are TGTGCCAGCAGTCGGACAGGGTACGCTGAAGCTTTCTTT.

This sequence joins TRBV19 and TRBJ2-1, with 7 bases fitting TRBD1. V gave up 6 bases and J gave up 0 bases; unmatched junction bases: 8. The CDR3 has 16 residues. Per germline, CDR1 LNHDA and CDR2 SQIVND (reference sequence). This CDR3 reads CASRPMTGSSYNEQFF. In DNA, the CDR3 is TGTGCCAGTAGGCCAATGACAGGGAGCTCCTACAATGAGCAGTTCTTC.

This clone has only a few counts. The genes are TRBV7-9 and TRBJ1-2, with D possibly matching TRBD1 (5 bases). Deletions cut 2 bases from V and 6 bases from J, with 10 bases between. CDR1 is SEHNR, CDR2 FQNEAQ, per germline (reference sequence). The CDR3 length is 13 residues. The CDR3 sequence is CASSLRRDDGYTF. In DNA form, the CDR3 reads TGTGCCAGCAGCTTACGCAGGGATGATGGCTACACCTTC.

The rearrangement uses TRBV5-4 and TRBJ1-1; the D is unclear. CDR1 and CDR2 (germline): SGHNT, YYREEE (reference sequence). V dropped 3 bases and J dropped 1 base, with 16 bases sitting between them. The CDR3 extends over 16 amino acids. The CDR3 region has the DNA TGTGCCAGCAGCTCGGATGAGAGGGCAAGGAACACTGAAGCTTTCTTT. It is translated as CASSSDERARNTEAFF.

V and J are TRBV6-5 and TRBJ2-5; D possibly corresponds to TRBD2 (6 bases). The CDR3 sequence is 14 residues long. Germline CDR1 reads MNHEY; CDR2 reads SVGAGI. V was clipped by 7 bases and J by 2 bases, with 14 bases between them. The CDR3 protein is CASTGGWQQETQYF. The CDR3 bases are TGTGCCAGCACCGGAGGGTGGCAGCAAGAGACCCAGTACTTC.

A single count supports this clone. The chain couples TRBV7-9 to TRBJ1-6; 8 positions match TRBD1. The CDR3 runs to 15 residues. The germline CDR1 and CDR2 sequences are SEHNR and FQNEAQ (reference sequence). Unmatched junction bases numbered 4, after V lost 5 bases and J lost 4 bases. The CDR3 reads CASSPRDRYNSPLHF. The CDR3 DNA follows: TGTGCCAGCAGCCCCAGGGACAGGTATAATTCACCCCTCCACTTT.

The V and J genes are TRBV9 and TRBJ2-5; possible D gene TRBD1, 5 bases. Germline V gene sequence: CDR1 SGDLS, CDR2 YYNGEE. Trimming stripped 0 bases from V and 1 base from J, with 7 bases between. The CDR3 length is 14 residues. The CDR3 bases are TGTGCCAGCAGCGTAGTCGACAGCCAAGAGACCCAGTACTTC. It specifies CASSVVDSQETQYF.

The chain couples TRBV6-5 to TRBJ1-4; the D gene is possibly TRBD1 (6 bases). The CDR3 contains 14 residues. The germline V gene encodes CDR1 MNHEY and CDR2 SVGAGI. V shed 1 base and J shed 8 bases, with 11 bases lying between them. The CDR3 nucleotides read TGTGCCAGCAGTTACTTCCCAGGGGAAGAAAAACTGTTTTTT. This sequence encodes CASSYFPGEEKLFF.

A single count supports this clone. The J gene is TRBJ1-6, the V gene TRBV6-5; no reliable D call. Germline V gene data show CDR1 as MNHEY and CDR2 as SVGAGI. V was pared by 6 bases and J by 0 bases, with 9 bases between. The CDR3 consists of 15 residues. The CDR3 loop reads CASRRTDSYNSPLHF. DNA of the CDR3: TGTGCCAGCAGACGGACTGACTCCTATAATTCACCCCTCCACTTT.

The chain employs TRBV28 and TRBJ1-2; D might be TRBD1 (6 bases). The germline gives CDR1 MDHEN, CDR2 SYDVKM. V lost 6 bases to trimming and J lost 1 base, with 12 bases between them. The CDR3 consists of 14 residues. The DNA for the CDR3 is TGTGCCAGCAGGGTCCAACAGGGTAACTATGGCTACACCTTC. Translation gives CASRVQQGNYGYTF.

V is TRBV2 and J is TRBJ1-1, with 7 bases matching TRBD1. The CDR3 sequence is 13 residues long. The ends lost 7 bases at V and 5 bases at J; junction bases unmatched: 7. Per the germline V gene, CDR1 is SNHLY and CDR2 is FYNNEI. As DNA, the CDR3 is TGTGCCAGCATCCGACAGGGTTTGACTGAAGCTTTCTTT. It yields the protein CASIRQGLTEAFF.

The gene calls are TRBV5-6 and TRBJ2-1, with D unresolved. The ends were cut back, 4 bases at V and 5 bases at J, with 10 bases in the middle. CDR3 size: 13 residues. In germline, CDR1 is SGHDT, CDR2 YYEEEE. CDR3 nucleotides: TGTGCCAGCAGCGGCCGGGTCAACAATGAGCAGTTCTTC. This codes for CASSGRVNNEQFF.

This chain joins TRBV19 and TRBJ1-4, with D uncertain. CDR1 is LNHDA and CDR2 is SQIVND in the germline V gene (reference sequence). V lost 5 bases and J lost 5, with 12 bases in between. The CDR3 spans 14 residues. CDR3 bases: TGTGCCAGTAGTCCAGGACGGAGGAATGAAAAACTGTTTTTT. Amino acids: CASSPGRRNEKLFF.